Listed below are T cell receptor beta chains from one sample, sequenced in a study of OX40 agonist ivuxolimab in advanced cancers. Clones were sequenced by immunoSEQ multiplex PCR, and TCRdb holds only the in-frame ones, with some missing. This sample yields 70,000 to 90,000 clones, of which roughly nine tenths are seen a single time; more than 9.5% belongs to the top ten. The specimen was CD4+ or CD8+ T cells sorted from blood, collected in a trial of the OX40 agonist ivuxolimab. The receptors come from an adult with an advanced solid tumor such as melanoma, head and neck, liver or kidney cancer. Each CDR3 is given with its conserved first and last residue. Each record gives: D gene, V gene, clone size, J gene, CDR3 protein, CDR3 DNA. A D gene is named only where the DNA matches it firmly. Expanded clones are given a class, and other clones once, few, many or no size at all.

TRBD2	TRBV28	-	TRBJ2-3	CASSLMASGGTDTQYF	TGTGCCAGCAGTTTAATGGCTAGCGGGGGAACAGATACGCAGTATTTT
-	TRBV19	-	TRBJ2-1	CASSIGSQIPSEQFF	TGTGCCAGTAGTATCGGCAGTCAAATCCCCAGTGAGCAGTTCTTC
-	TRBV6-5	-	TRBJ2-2	CASSTTTGVGELFF	TGTGCCAGCAGTACGACAACAGGTGTCGGGGAGCTGTTTTTT
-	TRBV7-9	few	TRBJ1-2	CASSLGGGKGDGYTF	TGTGCCAGCAGCTTAGGAGGGGGAAAGGGGGATGGCTACACCTTC
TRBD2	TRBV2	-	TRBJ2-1	CASRGTSGNYNEQFF	TGTGCCAGCAGAGGGACTAGCGGTAACTACAATGAGCAGTTCTTC
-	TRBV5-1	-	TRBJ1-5	CASSLNGGDQPQHF	TGCGCCAGCAGCTTGAATGGGGGAGATCAGCCCCAGCATTTT
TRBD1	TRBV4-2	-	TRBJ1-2	CASSQGDRRLSGYTF	TGTGCCAGCAGCCAAGGGGACAGGAGATTGTCTGGCTACACCTTC
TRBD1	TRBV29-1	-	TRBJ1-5	CSVVTGGEQPQHF	TGCAGCGTCGTGACAGGGGGCGAGCAGCCCCAGCATTTT
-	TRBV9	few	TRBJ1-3	CASSEGLTVSKAGNTIYF	TGTGCCAGCAGCGAGGGGCTCACAGTCTCAAAGGCTGGAAACACCATATATTTT
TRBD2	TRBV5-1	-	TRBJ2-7	CASRYGGSYEQYF	TGCGCCAGCAGGTACGGGGGGTCCTACGAGCAGTACTTC
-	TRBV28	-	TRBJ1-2	CASTGGGTNYGYTF	TGTGCCAGCACCGGGGGAGGAACTAACTATGGCTACACCTTC
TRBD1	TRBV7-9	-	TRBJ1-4	CASSKGQGLEKLFF	TGTGCCAGCAGCAAGGGACAGGGCCTTGAAAAACTGTTTTTT
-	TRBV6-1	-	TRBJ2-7	CASSVAWGSAYEQYF	TGTGCCAGCAGTGTCGCTTGGGGGTCTGCCTACGAGCAGTACTTC
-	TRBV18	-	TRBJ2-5	CASSDPRSRETQYF	TGTGCCAGCTCAGATCCGCGGTCACGAGAGACCCAGTACTTC
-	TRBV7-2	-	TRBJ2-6	CASSFFLAGANVLTF	TGTGCCAGCAGCTTCTTTTTGGCTGGGGCCAACGTCCTGACTTTC
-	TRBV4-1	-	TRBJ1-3	CASSQLPGRWGNTIYF	TGCGCCAGCAGCCAACTCCCCGGCAGGTGGGGAAACACCATATATTTT
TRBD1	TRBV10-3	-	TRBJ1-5	CAIKGTGTNQPQHF	TGTGCCATCAAGGGGACAGGGACCAATCAGCCCCAGCATTTT